This TCR beta chain stems from a study of shared clonotypes between healthy human individuals. Study context: Donor ages ranged 18 to 49 years: two women, a few men. Broader study findings: Represented diversity (both genetic and exposure-history) was limited by the small number of donors. Deeper or shallower sequencing was expected to change how clonotypes are shared among donors.

The sorted-subset replicate PCRs were given around 190 ng DNA, which is 31,000 or so T cell genomes. Clones were read by immunoSEQ multiplex PCR, and TCRdb kept only the in-frame ones, dropping some. The data contain roughly 2.2 million clones, more than 80% of them singletons. Remarks on this clone: The target antigen is unknown.

CDR3 length equals 16 residues. After removal of 4 bases from V and 4 bases from J, the junction contained 10 bases not matched to a gene. CDR1 and CDR2 (germline): GTSNPN, SVGIG (reference sequence). Sequenced: naive CD4+ T cells from PBMCs. As for subset: CD45RA+ positively selected. The chain couples TRBV30 to TRBJ2-1; 10 positions agree with TRBD2. The TCR sequence derives from a young man in good health. Some clones in this sample may be carry-over from other donors' samples. The CDR3 loop reads CAWTYSGRTGYNEQFF. Here the CDR3 DNA reads TGTGCCTGGACCTATAGCGGGAGGACTGGATACAATGAGCAGTTCTTC.